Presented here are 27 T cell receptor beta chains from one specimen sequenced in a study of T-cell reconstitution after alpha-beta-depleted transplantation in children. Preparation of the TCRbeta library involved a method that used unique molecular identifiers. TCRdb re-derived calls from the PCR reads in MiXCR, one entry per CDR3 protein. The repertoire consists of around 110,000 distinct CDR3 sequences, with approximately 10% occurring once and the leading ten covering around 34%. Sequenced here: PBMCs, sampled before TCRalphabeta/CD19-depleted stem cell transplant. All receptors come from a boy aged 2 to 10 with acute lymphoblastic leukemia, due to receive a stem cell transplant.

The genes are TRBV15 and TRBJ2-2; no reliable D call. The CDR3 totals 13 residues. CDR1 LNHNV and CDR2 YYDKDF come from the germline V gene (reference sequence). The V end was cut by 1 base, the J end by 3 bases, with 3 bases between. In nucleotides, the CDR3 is TGTGCCACCAGCAGAGGGGACACCGGGGAGCTGTTTTTT. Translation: CATSRGDTGELFF.

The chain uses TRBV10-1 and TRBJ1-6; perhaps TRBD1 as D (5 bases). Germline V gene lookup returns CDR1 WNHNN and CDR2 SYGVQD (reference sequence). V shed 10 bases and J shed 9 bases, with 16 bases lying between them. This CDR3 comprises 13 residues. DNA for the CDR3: TGCGCCACATCGAGGGCAGGGCCTTCACCCCTCCACTTT. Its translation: CATSRAGPSPLHF.

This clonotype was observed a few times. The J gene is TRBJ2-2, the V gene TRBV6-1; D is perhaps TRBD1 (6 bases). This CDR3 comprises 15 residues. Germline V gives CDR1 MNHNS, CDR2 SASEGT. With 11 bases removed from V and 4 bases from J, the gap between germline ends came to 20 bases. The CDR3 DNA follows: TGTGCCGGCCGGGGCCAGGGGCCGAGCACCGGGGAGCTGTTTTTT. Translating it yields CAGRGQGPSTGELFF.

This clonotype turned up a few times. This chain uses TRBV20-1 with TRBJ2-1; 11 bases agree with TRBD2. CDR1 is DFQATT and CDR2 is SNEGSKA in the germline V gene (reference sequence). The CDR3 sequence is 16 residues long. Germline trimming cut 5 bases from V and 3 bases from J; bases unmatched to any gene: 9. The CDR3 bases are TGCAGTGCTGTCAACCCGGGGACTAGCGGCTACAATGAGCAGTTCTTC. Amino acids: CSAVNPGTSGYNEQFF.

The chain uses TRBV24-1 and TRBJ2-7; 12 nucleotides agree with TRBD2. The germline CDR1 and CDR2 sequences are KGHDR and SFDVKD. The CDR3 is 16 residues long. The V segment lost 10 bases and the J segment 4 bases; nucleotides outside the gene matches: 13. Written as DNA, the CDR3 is TGTGCCACGTTCGCCTGGACTAGCGGGAAGGTTTACGAGCAGTACTTC. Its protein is CATFAWTSGKVYEQYF.

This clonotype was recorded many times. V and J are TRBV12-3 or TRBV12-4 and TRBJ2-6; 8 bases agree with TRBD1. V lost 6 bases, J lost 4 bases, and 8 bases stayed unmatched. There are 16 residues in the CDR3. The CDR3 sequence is CASRGRTGTGANVLTF. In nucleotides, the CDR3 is TGTGCCAGCAGGGGGAGGACAGGGACCGGGGCCAACGTCCTGACTTTC.

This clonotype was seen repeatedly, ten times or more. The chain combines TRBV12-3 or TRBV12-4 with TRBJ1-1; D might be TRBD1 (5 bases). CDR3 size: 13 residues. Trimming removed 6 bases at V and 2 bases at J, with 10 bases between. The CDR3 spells CASRSGVNTEAFF. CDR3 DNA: TGTGCCAGCAGGTCGGGGGTAAACACTGAAGCTTTCTTT.

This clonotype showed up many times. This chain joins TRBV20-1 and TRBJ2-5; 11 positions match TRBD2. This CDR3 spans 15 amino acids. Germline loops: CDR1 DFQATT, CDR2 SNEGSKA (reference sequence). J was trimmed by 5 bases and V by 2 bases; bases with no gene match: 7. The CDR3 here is CSARSTSGKHETQYF. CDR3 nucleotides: TGCAGTGCTAGATCGACTAGCGGGAAACACGAGACCCAGTACTTC.

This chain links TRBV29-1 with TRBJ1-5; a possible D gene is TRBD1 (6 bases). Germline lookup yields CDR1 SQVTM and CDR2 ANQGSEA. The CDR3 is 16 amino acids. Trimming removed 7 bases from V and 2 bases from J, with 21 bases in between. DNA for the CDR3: TGCAGCGCACAAGACAGGAAACCCTTAGGCAATCAGCCCCAGCATTTT. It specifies CSAQDRKPLGNQPQHF.

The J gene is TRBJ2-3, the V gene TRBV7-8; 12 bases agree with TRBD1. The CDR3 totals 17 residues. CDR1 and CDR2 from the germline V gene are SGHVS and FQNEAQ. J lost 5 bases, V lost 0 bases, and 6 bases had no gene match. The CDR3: CASSLAGGQGARDTQYF. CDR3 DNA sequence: TGTGCCAGCAGCTTAGCGGGGGGACAGGGGGCGCGAGATACGCAGTATTTT.

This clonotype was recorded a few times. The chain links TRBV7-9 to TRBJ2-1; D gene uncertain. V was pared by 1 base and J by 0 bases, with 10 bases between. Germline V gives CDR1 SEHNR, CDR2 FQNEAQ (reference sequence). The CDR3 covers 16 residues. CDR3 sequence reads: CASSLDAGLSYNEQFF. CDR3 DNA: TGTGCCAGCAGCTTAGACGCAGGCCTCTCCTACAATGAGCAGTTCTTC.

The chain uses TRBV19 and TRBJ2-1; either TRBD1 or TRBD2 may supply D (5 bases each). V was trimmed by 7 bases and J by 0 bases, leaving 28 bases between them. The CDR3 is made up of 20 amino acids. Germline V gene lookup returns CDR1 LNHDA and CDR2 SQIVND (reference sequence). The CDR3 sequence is CASTHRGAGWLPSSYNEQFF. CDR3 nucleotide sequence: TGTGCCAGTACCCATCGAGGGGCAGGGTGGTTACCTAGCTCCTACAATGAGCAGTTCTTC.

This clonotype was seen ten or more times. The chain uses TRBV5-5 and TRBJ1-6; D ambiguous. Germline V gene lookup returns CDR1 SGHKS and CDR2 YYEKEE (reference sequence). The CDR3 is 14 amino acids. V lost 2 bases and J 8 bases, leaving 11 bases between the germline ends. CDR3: CASSLAGIHSPLHF. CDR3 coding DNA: TGTGCCAGCAGCTTAGCGGGGATCCATTCACCCCTCCACTTT.

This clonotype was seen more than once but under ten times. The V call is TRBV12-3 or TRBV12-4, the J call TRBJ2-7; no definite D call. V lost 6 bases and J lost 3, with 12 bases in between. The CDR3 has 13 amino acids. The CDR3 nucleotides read TGTGCCAGCAGCAAGGGAAGAAGCTACGAGCAGTACTTC. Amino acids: CASSKGRSYEQYF.

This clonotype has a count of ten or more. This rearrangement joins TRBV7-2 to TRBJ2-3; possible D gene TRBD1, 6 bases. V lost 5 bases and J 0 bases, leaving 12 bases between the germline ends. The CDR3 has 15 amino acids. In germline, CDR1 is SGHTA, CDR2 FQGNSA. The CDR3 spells CASSPGTISTDTQYF. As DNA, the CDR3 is TGTGCCAGCAGCCCCGGGACAATTAGCACAGATACGCAGTATTTT.

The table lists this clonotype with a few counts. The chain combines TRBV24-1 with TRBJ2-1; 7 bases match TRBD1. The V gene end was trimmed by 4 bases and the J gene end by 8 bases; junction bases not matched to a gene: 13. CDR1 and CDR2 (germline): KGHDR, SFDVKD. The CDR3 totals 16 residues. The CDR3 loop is CATSEGRTLTGDEQFF. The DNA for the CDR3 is TGTGCCACCAGTGAAGGCAGGACCCTAACAGGGGATGAGCAGTTCTTC.

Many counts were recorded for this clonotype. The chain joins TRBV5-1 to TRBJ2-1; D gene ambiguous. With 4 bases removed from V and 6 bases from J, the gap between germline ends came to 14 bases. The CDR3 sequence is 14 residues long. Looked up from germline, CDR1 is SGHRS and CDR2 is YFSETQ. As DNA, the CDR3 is TGCGCCAGCAGCAAAAAAACCGCCTTCAATGAGCAGTTCTTC. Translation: CASSKKTAFNEQFF.

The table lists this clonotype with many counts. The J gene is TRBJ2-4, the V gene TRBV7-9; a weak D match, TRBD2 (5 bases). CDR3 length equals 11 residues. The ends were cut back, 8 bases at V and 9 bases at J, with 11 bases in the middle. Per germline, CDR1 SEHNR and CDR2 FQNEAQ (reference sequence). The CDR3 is CASEGEGIQYF. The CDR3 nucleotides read TGTGCCAGCGAGGGAGAGGGCATTCAGTACTTC. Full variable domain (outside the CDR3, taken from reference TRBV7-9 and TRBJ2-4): DTGVSQNPRHKITKRGQNVTFRCDPISEHNRLYWYRQTLGQGPEFLTYFQNEAQLEKSRLLSDRFSAERPKGSFSTLEIQRTEQGDSAMYLCASEGEGIQYFGAGTRLSVL.

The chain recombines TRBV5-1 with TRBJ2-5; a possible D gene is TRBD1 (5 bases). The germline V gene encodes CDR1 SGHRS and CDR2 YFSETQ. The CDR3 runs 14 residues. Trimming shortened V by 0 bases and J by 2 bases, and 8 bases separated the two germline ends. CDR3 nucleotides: TGCGCCAGCAGCTTGGACCAGGGACAAGAGACCCAGTACTTC. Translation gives CASSLDQGQETQYF. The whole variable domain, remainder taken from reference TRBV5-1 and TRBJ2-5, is KAGVTQTPRYLIKTRGQQVTLSCSPISGHRSVSWYQQTPGQGLQFLFEYFSETQRNKGNFPGRFSGRQFSNSRSEMNVSTLELGDSALYLCASSLDQGQETQYFGPGTRLLVL.

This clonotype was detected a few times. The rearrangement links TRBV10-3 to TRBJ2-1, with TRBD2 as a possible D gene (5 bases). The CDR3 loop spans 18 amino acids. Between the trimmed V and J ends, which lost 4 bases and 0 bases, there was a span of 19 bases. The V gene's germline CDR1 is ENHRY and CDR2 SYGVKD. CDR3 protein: CAISAYLTGLFSYNEQFF. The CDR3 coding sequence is TGTGCCATCAGTGCGTACCTGACTGGACTCTTCTCCTACAATGAGCAGTTCTTC.

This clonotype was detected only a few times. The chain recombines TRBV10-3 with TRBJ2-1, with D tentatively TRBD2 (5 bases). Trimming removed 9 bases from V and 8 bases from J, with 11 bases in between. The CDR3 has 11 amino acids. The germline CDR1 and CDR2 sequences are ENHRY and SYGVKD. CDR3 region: CAIRLADEQFF. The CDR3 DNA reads TGTGCCATTAGGCTAGCAGATGAGCAGTTCTTC.

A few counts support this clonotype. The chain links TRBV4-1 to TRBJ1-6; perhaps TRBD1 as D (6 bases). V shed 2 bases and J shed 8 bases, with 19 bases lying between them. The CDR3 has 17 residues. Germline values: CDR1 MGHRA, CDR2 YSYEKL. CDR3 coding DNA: TGCGCCAGCAGCCAATTTCTAGTTACAGGGTCCTATTCACCCCTCCACTTT. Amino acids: CASSQFLVTGSYSPLHF.

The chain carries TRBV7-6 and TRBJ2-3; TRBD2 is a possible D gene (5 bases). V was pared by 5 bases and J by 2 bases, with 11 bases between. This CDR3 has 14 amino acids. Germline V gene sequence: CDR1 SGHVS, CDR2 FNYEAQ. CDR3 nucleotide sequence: TGTGCCAGCAGCCCTGGGAGTTTCACAGATACGCAGTATTTT. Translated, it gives CASSPGSFTDTQYF.

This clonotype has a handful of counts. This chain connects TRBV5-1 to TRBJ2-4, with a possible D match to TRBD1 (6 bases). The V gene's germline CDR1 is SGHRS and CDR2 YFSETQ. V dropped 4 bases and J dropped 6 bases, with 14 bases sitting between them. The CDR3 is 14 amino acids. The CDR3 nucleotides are TGCGCCAGCAGCGAGGGGCAGGGGAGAAACATTCAGTACTTC. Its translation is CASSEGQGRNIQYF.

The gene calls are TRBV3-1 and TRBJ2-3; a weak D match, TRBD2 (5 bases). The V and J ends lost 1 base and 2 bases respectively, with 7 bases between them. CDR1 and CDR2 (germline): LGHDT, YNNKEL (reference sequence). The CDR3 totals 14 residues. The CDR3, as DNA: TGTGCCAGCAGCCAAGGAGGGCCCACAGATACGCAGTATTTT. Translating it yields CASSQGGPTDTQYF.

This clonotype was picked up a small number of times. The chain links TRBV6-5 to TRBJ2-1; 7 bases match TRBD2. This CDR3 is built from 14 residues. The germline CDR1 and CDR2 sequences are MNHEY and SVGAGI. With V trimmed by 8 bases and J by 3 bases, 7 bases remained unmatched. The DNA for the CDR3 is TGTGCCAGCCGTAGGCGGGAGAACTACAATGAGCAGTTCTTC. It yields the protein CASRRRENYNEQFF.

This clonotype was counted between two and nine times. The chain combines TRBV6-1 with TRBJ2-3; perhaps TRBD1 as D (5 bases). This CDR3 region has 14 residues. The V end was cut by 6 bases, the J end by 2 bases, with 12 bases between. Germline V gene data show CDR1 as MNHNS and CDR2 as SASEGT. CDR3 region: CASRAQELTDTQYF. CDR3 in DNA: TGTGCCAGCAGGGCACAGGAGCTCACAGATACGCAGTATTTT.